This TCR beta chain is from a study of CD8+CD57+ T cells in acquired aplastic anemia. Study as a whole: On average, sorted CD4+ and CD8+ cells gave 2.5 to 4 ug of DNA.

TCR beta VDJ and CDR3 profiling used genomic DNA as template. TCRdb used MiXCR to reprocess the reads, holding one entry per CDR3 protein. The table shows some 200,000 distinct CDR3 sequences, with roughly 50% occurring only once. As regards this clonotype: Its antigen is currently unknown.

Study-level points and caveats: Patients showed no significant difference from controls in CD8+ Simpson's diversity. Patients and controls turned out to have more than 25 CD8+ CDR3 sequences in common.

Those patients picked for sequencing had displayed CD8+CD57+ cell expansion on flow cytometry. With no exception, the patients had severe acquired aplastic anemia. This TCR was sampled from a human donor with aplastic anemia. What was sequenced was sorted CD4+, CD8+, or CD8+CD57+ T cells (not recorded which) from PBMCs.

CDR3 DNA: TGCAGCGCCCTATCAAGCGGCACCCATGGCTACACCTTC. As protein: CSALSSGTHGYTF. This rearrangement joins TRBV29-1 to TRBJ1-2; D is ambiguous. Trimming took 7 bases from V and 6 from J, leaving 18 bases between them. From germline, CDR1 is SQVTM and CDR2 ANQGSEA. There are 13 residues in the CDR3.